These 19 T cell receptor beta chains originate from one sample sequenced in a study of long-term antiretroviral therapy in people with HIV. Sequencing used immunoSEQ v3.0 at survey level. Libraries were prepared by immunoSEQ multiplex PCR; TCRdb keeps only in-frame clonotypes and omits some of them. The table includes 27,000 or so clones, roughly 82% detected once. The source material was unsorted PBMCs, sampled 0.8 years before starting antiretroviral therapy. Receptors originate from a man in his late teens or twenties with HIV.

The chain recombines TRBV27 with TRBJ1-1; D ambiguous. Trimming left V 2 bases short and J 4 bases short, with 14 bases between. The germline V gene encodes CDR1 MNHEY and CDR2 SMNVEV (reference sequence). The CDR3 totals 15 residues. The CDR3 loop is CASSLTWAMSTEAFF. CDR3 nucleotide sequence: TGTGCCAGCAGTTTAACGTGGGCGATGAGCACTGAAGCTTTCTTT.

This rearrangement joins TRBV7-2 to TRBJ1-2; 7 bases match TRBD1. Germline values: CDR1 SGHTA, CDR2 FQGNSA. J lost 4 bases, V lost 3 bases, and 8 bases had no gene match. The CDR3 extends over 15 amino acids. The CDR3 reads CASSLEGQLFYGYTF. The CDR3 nucleotides are TGTGCCAGCAGCTTGGAGGGACAGCTTTTCTATGGCTACACCTTC.

J is TRBJ1-6 and V is TRBV4-1; D remains unclear. Germline V lookup: CDR1 MGHRA, CDR2 YSYEKL. The length of the CDR3 is 13 residues. V lost 4 bases and J lost 15, with 16 bases in between. The CDR3 reads CASSPGLVAHLHF. The CDR3 DNA reads TGCGCCAGCAGCCCTGGGCTTGTAGCCCACCTCCACTTT.

J is TRBJ1-1 and V is TRBV4-1; 8 nucleotides line up with TRBD1. Trimming cost V 3 bases and J 1 base; bases outside gene matches: 4. The germline gives CDR1 MGHRA, CDR2 YSYEKL. The CDR3 has 15 amino acids. CDR3 in DNA: TGCGCCAGCAGCCACGGACAGGGTTCGAACACTGAAGCTTTCTTT. Translation gives CASSHGQGSNTEAFF.

V usage is TRBV2 and J usage is TRBJ1-5, with 9 positions matching TRBD1. Germline assignment: CDR1 SNHLY and CDR2 FYNNEI. V shed 7 bases, J shed 2 bases, and the junction held 3 bases outside the gene matches. The CDR3 loop spans 14 amino acids. The CDR3 is CASTRTGGNQPQHF. CDR3 coding DNA: TGTGCCAGCACGAGGACAGGGGGCAATCAGCCCCAGCATTTT.

This clone appeared a few times. V gene TRBV19 combines with J gene TRBJ1-2; maybe TRBD1 (5 bases). Trimming pared 11 bases from V and 8 bases from J, leaving 12 bases between. The germline CDR1 and CDR2 sequences are LNHDA and SQIVND (reference sequence). CDR3 length: 10 residues. CDR3 coding DNA: TGTGCCGTTAAGTGGGACGGCTACACCTTC. This encodes CAVKWDGYTF. Full variable domain (outside the CDR3, taken from reference TRBV19 and TRBJ1-2): DGGITQSPKYLFRKEGQNVTLSCEQNLNHDAMYWYRQDPGQGLRLIYYSQIVNDFQKGDIAEGYSVSREKKESFPLTVTSAQKNPTAFYLCAVKWDGYTFGSGTRLTVV.

This chain links TRBV27 with TRBJ1-6; D uncertain. Trimming left V 6 bases short and J 0 bases short, with 9 bases between. Germline lookup yields CDR1 MNHEY and CDR2 SMNVEV (reference sequence). The CDR3 has 15 residues. Written as DNA, the CDR3 is TGTGCCAGCAGCATCAAGGGCTCCTATAATTCACCCCTCCACTTT. Protein: CASSIKGSYNSPLHF.

The CDR3 loop reads CASSFRVKGDSPLHF. The CDR3 DNA sequence: TGTGCCAGCAGTTTCCGGGTCAAAGGGGATTCACCCCTCCACTTT. The chain combines TRBV27 with TRBJ1-6; D possibly corresponds to TRBD1 (5 bases). The length of the CDR3 is 15 residues. Germline V CDR1 and CDR2: MNHEY, SMNVEV (reference sequence). V was shortened by 3 bases and J by 8 bases, with 14 bases between the two germline ends.

The chain has TRBV19 and TRBJ2-2; D remains unclear. Trimming cost V 6 bases and J 6 bases, with 17 bases left between them. CDR1 and CDR2 (germline): LNHDA, SQIVND (reference sequence). This CDR3 contains 15 residues. The CDR3 DNA sequence: TGTGCCAGTAGCCCGGACGGGTATGTCGCCGGGGAGCTGTTTTTT. Translated: CASSPDGYVAGELFF.

As to this clone: The same CDR3 can be traced to other DNA sequences in this sample. The gene calls are TRBV4-1 and TRBJ1-1; D is perhaps TRBD1 (6 bases). This CDR3 region has 15 residues. The germline V and J ends were trimmed by 1 base and 2 bases, with 11 bases remaining between them. The V gene's germline CDR1 is MGHRA and CDR2 YSYEKL. CDR3: CASSQGGPANTEAFF. In DNA form, the CDR3 reads TGCGCCAGCAGCCAAGGGGGGCCCGCCAACACTGAAGCTTTCTTT.

The rearrangement joins TRBV6-1 to TRBJ2-5; D gene ambiguous. V was trimmed by 3 bases and J by 0 bases, leaving 5 bases between them. This CDR3 is 13 amino acids long. Germline values: CDR1 MNHNS, CDR2 SASEGT. CDR3 loop: CASSDFDQETQYF. The CDR3 DNA reads TGTGCCAGCAGTGACTTCGACCAAGAGACCCAGTACTTC.

This clone was detected once. The chain carries TRBV7-2 and TRBJ1-2, with a possible D match to TRBD1 (5 bases). Germline V gene lookup returns CDR1 SGHTA and CDR2 FQGNSA. This CDR3 is 13 amino acids long. Between the trimmed V and J ends, which lost 7 bases and 2 bases, there was a span of 11 bases. Here the CDR3 reads CASTRDRNYGYTF. The DNA for the CDR3 is TGTGCCAGCACTCGAGACAGAAACTATGGCTACACCTTC. Together with reference TRBV7-2 and TRBJ1-2, the CDR3 gives the full variable domain: GAGVSQSPSNKVTEKGKDVELRCDPISGHTALYWYRQSLGQGLEFLIYFQGNSAPDKSGLPSDRFSAERTGGSVSTLTIQRTQQEDSAVYLCASTRDRNYGYTFGSGTRLTVV.

The chain employs TRBV7-8 and TRBJ1-2, with 7 bases that match TRBD1. V lost 7 bases to trimming and J lost 2 bases; unmatched junction nucleotides: 4. The CDR3 is 13 amino acids. The germline V gene encodes CDR1 SGHVS and CDR2 FQNEAQ. The CDR3 here is CASNPGGNYGYTF. The DNA of the CDR3 is TGTGCCAGCAACCCAGGGGGGAACTATGGCTACACCTTC.

The chain has TRBV2 and TRBJ2-3, with 12 nucleotides matching TRBD2. Per the germline V gene, CDR1 is SNHLY and CDR2 is FYNNEI. The CDR3 consists of 17 residues. Unmatched junction bases numbered 5, after V lost 1 base and J lost 3 bases. The CDR3 DNA reads as TGTGCCAGCAGTGAAGGACTAGCGGGGGAAAAAACAGATACGCAGTATTTT. It codes for CASSEGLAGEKTDTQYF.

This clone was seen a handful of times. V and J are TRBV2 and TRBJ2-2; D perhaps matches TRBD1 (6 bases). CDR1 and CDR2 from the germline V gene are SNHLY and FYNNEI. The ends were cut back, 6 bases at V and 1 base at J, with 9 bases in the middle. This CDR3 spans 14 amino acids. CDR3 in DNA: TGTGCCAGCAGGGACAGATGGAACACCGGGGAGCTGTTTTTT. This encodes CASRDRWNTGELFF.

This clone was seen just once. This chain connects TRBV2 to TRBJ1-5; unclear D gene. The CDR3 totals 17 residues. V gave up 5 bases and J gave up 0 bases, with 17 bases separating them. CDR1 SNHLY and CDR2 FYNNEI come from the germline V gene. In nucleotides, the CDR3 is TGTGCCAGCAGTACCCGAAATGAGTACTATAGCAATCAGCCCCAGCATTTT. This encodes CASSTRNEYYSNQPQHF.

The gene calls are TRBV6-5 and TRBJ2-7; TRBD1 agrees at 10 bases. Germline loops: CDR1 MNHEY, CDR2 SVGAGI. Germline trimming cut 0 bases from V and 7 bases from J; bases unmatched to any gene: 6. This CDR3 comprises 15 residues. The CDR3 sequence is CASSYSGTGAWEQYF. The CDR3 coding sequence is TGTGCCAGCAGTTACTCTGGGACAGGGGCCTGGGAGCAGTACTTC.

V gene TRBV10-3 combines with J gene TRBJ1-2; possibly TRBD1 for D (6 bases). The CDR3 covers 14 residues. The germline gives CDR1 ENHRY, CDR2 SYGVKD. Trimming shortened V by 3 bases and J by 8 bases, and 16 bases separated the two germline ends. CDR3 amino acids: CAISESGGAGGYTF. The CDR3 DNA sequence: TGTGCCATCAGTGAATCGGGGGGCGCGGGAGGCTACACCTTC.

The table lists this clone with a count of one. The chain couples TRBV5-4 to TRBJ1-1; D unclear. The germline V gene encodes CDR1 SGHNT and CDR2 YYREEE (reference sequence). The CDR3 has 13 residues. V lost 0 bases to trimming and J lost 4 bases, with 7 bases between them. In nucleotides, the CDR3 is TGTGCCAGCAGCTTGGTCCCCCGCACTGAAGCTTTCTTT. Translation gives CASSLVPRTEAFF.